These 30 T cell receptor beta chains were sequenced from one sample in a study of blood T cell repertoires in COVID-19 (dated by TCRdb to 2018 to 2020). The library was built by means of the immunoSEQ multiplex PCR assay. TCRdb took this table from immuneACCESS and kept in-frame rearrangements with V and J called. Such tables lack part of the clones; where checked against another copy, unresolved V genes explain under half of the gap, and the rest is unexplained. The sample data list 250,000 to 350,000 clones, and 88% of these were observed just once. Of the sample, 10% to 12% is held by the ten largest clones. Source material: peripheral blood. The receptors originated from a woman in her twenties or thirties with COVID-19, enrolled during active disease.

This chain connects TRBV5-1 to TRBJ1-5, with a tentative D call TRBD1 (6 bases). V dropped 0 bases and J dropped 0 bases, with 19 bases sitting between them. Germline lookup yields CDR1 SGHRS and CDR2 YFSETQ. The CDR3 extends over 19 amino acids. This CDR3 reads CASSLDWTVEQYSNQPQHF. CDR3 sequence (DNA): TGCGCCAGCAGCTTGGATTGGACAGTCGAACAGTATAGCAATCAGCCCCAGCATTTT.

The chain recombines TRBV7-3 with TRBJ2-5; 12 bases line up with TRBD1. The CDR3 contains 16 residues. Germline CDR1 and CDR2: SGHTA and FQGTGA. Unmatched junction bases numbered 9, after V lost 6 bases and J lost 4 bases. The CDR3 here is CASSPNGDRGRETQYF. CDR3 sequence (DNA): TGTGCCAGCAGTCCAAATGGGGACAGGGGGCGAGAGACCCAGTACTTC.

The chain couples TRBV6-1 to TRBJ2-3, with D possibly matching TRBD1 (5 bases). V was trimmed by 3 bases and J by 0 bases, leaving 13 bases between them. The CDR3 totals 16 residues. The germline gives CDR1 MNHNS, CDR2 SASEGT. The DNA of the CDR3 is TGTGCCAGCAGTGATACCCCCCCAGGGAGCACAGATACGCAGTATTTT. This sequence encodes CASSDTPPGSTDTQYF.

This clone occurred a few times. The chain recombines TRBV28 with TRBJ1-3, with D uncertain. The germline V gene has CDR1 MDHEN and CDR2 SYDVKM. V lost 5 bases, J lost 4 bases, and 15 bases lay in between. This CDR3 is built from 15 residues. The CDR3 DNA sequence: TGTGCCAGCAGTCCTAGCGGGAGCGGCGGAAACACCATATATTTT. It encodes CASSPSGSGGNTIYF. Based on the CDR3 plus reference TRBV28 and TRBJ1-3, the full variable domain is DVKVTQSSRYLVKRTGEKVFLECVQDMDHENMFWYRQDPGLGLRLIYFSYDVKMKEKGDIPEGYSVSREKKERFSLILESASTNQTSMYLCASSPSGSGGNTIYFGEGSWLTVV.

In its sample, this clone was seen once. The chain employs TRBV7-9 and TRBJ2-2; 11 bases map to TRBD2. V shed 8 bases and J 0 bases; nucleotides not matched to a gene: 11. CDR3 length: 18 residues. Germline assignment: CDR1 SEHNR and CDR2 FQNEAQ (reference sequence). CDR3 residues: CASGAGGTSGTNTGELFF. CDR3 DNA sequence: TGTGCCAGCGGAGCCGGAGGGACTAGCGGTACGAACACCGGGGAGCTGTTTTTT.

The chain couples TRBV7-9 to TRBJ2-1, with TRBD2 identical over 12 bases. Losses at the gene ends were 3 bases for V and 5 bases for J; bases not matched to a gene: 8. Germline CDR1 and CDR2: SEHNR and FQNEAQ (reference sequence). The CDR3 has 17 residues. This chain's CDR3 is CASSFRLAGVPNNEQFF. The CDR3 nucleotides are TGTGCCAGCAGCTTCCGACTAGCGGGAGTCCCCAACAATGAGCAGTTCTTC.

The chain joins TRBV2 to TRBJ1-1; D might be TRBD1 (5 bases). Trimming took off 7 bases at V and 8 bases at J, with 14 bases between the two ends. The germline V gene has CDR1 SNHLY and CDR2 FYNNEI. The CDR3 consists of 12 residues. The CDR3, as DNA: TGTGCCAGCAAACCAGACAGCCACGAAGCTTTCTTT. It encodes CASKPDSHEAFF.

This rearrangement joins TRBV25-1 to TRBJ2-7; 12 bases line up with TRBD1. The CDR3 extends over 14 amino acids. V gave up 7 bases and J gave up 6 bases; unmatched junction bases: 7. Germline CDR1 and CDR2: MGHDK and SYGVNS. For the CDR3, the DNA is TGTGCCAGCAATCCGGGACAGGGGGCGGGCGAGCAGTACTTC. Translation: CASNPGQGAGEQYF.

For the CDR3, the DNA is TGTGCCTGGAGTGAGGCGGGAATTCAAGAGACCCAGTACTTC. Protein sequence: CAWSEAGIQETQYF. V usage is TRBV30 and J usage is TRBJ2-5; TRBD2 might be the D (6 bases). CDR3 length: 14 residues. Trimming removed 1 base from V and 2 bases from J, with 11 bases in between. Germline-derived CDR1 and CDR2 are GTSNPN and SVGIG (reference sequence).

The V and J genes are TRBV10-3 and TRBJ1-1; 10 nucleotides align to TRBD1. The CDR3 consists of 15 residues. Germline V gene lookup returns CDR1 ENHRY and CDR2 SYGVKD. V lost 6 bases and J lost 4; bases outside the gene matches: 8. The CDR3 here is CAIRDRGLASTEAFF. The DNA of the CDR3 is TGTGCCATCAGAGACAGGGGGCTCGCATCCACTGAAGCTTTCTTT.

The CDR3 nucleotides are TGTGCCAGCAGTTTATCGGGCGACAGCCTCTATGGCTACACCTTC. Translation: CASSLSGDSLYGYTF. The V call is TRBV27, the J call TRBJ1-2, with D tentatively TRBD1 (5 bases). From germline, CDR1 is MNHEY and CDR2 SMNVEV (reference sequence). The CDR3 consists of 15 residues. With 0 bases removed from V and 4 bases from J, the gap between germline ends came to 12 bases.

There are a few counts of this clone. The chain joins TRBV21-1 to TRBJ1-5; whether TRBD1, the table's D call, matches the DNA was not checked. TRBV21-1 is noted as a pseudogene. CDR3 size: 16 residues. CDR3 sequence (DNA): TGTGCCAGCAGCTTCCGGGACAGGGCACTCAATCAGCCCCAGCATTTT. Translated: CASSFRDRALNQPQHF.

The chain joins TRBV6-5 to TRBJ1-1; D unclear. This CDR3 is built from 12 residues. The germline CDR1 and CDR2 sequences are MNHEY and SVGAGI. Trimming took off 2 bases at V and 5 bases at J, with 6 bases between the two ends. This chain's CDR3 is CASSYSETEAFF. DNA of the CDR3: TGTGCCAGCAGTTACAGCGAGACTGAAGCTTTCTTT.

The CDR3 protein is CASRRDWLSYNEQFF. The CDR3 nucleotides are TGTGCCAGCAGGCGGGACTGGCTCTCCTACAATGAGCAGTTCTTC. This chain uses TRBV27 with TRBJ2-1, with D perhaps matching TRBD2 (6 bases). Germline assignment: CDR1 MNHEY and CDR2 SMNVEV (reference sequence). The V gene lost 6 bases and the J gene lost 0 bases, with 12 bases spanning the gap. CDR3 length equals 15 residues.

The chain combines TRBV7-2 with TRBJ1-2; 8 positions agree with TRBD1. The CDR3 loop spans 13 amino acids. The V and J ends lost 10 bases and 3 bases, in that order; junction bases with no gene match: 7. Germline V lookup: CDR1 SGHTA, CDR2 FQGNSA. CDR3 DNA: TGTGCCACCCGGACAGGGTCAGACTATGGCTACACCTTC. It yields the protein CATRTGSDYGYTF.

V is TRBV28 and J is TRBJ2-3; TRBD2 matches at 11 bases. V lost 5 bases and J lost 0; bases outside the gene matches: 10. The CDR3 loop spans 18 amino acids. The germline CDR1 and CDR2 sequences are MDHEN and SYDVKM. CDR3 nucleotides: TGTGCCAGCAGTCCCAGGGGACTAGCGGAGGATAGCACAGATACGCAGTATTTT. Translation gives CASSPRGLAEDSTDTQYF.

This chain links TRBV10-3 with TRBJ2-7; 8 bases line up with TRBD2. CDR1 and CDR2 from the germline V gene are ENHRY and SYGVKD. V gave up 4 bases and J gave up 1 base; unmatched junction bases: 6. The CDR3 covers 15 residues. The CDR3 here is CAISAFSGESYEQYF. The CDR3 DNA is TGTGCCATCAGTGCTTTTAGCGGGGAATCCTACGAGCAGTACTTC.

The chain's CDR3 is CASSSMGYGMEQYF. Here the CDR3 DNA reads TGTGCCAGCAGCTCCATGGGGTACGGGATGGAGCAGTACTTC. The J gene is TRBJ2-7, the V gene TRBV7-9; tentatively, D is TRBD2 (5 bases). Germline values: CDR1 SEHNR, CDR2 FQNEAQ (reference sequence). This CDR3 comprises 14 residues. With 4 bases removed from V and 7 bases from J, the gap between germline ends came to 17 bases.

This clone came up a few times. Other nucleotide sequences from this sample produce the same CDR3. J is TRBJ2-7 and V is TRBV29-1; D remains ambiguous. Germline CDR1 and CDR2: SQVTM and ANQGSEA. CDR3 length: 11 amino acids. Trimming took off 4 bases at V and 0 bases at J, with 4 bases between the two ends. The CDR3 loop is CSVGSSYEQYF. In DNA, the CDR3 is TGCAGCGTTGGCAGCTCCTACGAGCAGTACTTC.

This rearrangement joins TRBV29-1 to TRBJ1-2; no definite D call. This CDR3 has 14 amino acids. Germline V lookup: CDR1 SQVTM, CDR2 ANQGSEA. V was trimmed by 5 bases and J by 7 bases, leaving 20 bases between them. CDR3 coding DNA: TGCAGCGTTCACCTGCAGGTGGAGGGTGGTGGCTACACCTTC. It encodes CSVHLQVEGGGYTF.

Here the CDR3 reads CASSHGTGTYEQYF. CDR3 bases: TGTGCCAGCAGCCACGGGACAGGGACCTACGAGCAGTACTTC. This chain joins TRBV13 and TRBJ2-7; TRBD1 aligns across 9 bases. The CDR3 consists of 14 residues. Trimming took 5 bases from V and 2 from J; bases not matched to a gene: 4. CDR1 is PRHDT and CDR2 is FYEKMQ in the germline V gene (reference sequence).

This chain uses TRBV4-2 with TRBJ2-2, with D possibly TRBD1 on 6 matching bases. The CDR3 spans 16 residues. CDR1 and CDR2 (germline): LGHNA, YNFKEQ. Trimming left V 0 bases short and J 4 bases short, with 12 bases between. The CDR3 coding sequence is TGTGCCAGCAGCCAAGATACGGGACAAATCACCGGGGAGCTGTTTTTT. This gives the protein CASSQDTGQITGELFF.

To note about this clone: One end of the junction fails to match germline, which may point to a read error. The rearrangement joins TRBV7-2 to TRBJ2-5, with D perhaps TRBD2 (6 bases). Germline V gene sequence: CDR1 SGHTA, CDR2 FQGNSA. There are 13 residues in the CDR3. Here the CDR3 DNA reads TGTGCCAGCAGAGCCGGGAGTCAAGGGACCCAGTACTTC. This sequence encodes CASRAGSQGTQYF.

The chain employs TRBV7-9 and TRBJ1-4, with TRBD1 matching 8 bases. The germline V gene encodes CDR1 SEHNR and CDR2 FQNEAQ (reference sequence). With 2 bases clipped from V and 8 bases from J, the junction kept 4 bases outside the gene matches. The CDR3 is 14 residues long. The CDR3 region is CASSLTGGREKLFF. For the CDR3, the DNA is TGTGCCAGCAGCTTAACAGGGGGAAGGGAAAAACTGTTTTTT.

The CDR3 reads CASSPGLAGVDTQYF. CDR3 sequence (DNA): TGTGCCAGCAGCCCCGGACTAGCGGGAGTTGATACGCAGTATTTT. The V and J genes are TRBV2 and TRBJ2-3, with TRBD2 identical over 13 bases. There are 15 residues in the CDR3. Germline V lookup: CDR1 SNHLY, CDR2 FYNNEI. Germline trimming cut 6 bases from V and 6 bases from J; bases unmatched to any gene: 6.

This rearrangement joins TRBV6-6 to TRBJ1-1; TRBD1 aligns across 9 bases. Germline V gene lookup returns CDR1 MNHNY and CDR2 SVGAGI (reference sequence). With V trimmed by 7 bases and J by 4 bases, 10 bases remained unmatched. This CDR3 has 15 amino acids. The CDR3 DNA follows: TGTGCCAGCACCAACCCAGGGACAGGGTTCACTGAAGCTTTCTTT. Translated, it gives CASTNPGTGFTEAFF.

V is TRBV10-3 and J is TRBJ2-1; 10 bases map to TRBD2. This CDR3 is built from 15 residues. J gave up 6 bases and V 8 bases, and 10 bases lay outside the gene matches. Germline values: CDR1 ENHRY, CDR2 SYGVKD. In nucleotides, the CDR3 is TGTGCCATCGCCCTAGCGGGAGTAAGAAGCAATGAGCAGTTCTTC. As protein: CAIALAGVRSNEQFF.

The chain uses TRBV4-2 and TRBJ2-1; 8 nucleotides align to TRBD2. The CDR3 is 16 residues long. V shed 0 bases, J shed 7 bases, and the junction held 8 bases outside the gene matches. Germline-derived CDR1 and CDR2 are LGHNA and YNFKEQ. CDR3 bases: TGTGCCAGCAGCCAAGACGGAGCGGGAGTGTGGAATGAGCAGTTCTTC. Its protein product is CASSQDGAGVWNEQFF.

For the CDR3, the DNA is TGTGCCAGCAGTTTATTAAAGGGAGACTATGGCTACACCTTC. Its protein product is CASSLLKGDYGYTF. V is TRBV28 and J is TRBJ1-2; D unresolved. The CDR3 contains 14 residues. Germline V gene sequence: CDR1 MDHEN, CDR2 SYDVKM. V lost 1 base and J 3 bases, leaving 9 bases between the germline ends.

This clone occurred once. For the CDR3, the DNA is TGTGCCAGCAGCTTAGTGGGACAGGGAACGAATTCACCCCTCCACTTT. Translating it yields CASSLVGQGTNSPLHF. The J gene is TRBJ1-6, the V gene TRBV7-2; 9 bases match TRBD1. After removal of 1 base from V and 7 bases from J, the junction contained 5 bases not matched to a gene. The CDR3 contains 16 residues. CDR1 SGHTA and CDR2 FQGNSA come from the germline V gene.